The entry below describes one T cell receptor beta chain. It lacks a known antigen. Base qualities are missing; no much larger clone stands one base away. V is pared back by 1 base and J by 11 bases, with 8 bases lying between the germline termini. The germline V gene (reference sequence) specifies SEHNR as CDR1 and FQNEAQ as CDR2. From the cysteine through the phenylalanine, the CDR3 covers 11 amino acids. CDR3 DNA only is kept here, 33 bases in frame from base 1. The source of the sample is a study of CD8+ T cells in alopecia areata (dated by TCRdb to the late 2010s). As for the study more broadly: Treated patients were enrolled in an open-label pilot trial of oral tofacitinib at 5 to 10 mg twice daily for moderate-to-severe alopecia areata. Tofacitinib was administered for 6 to 18 months, and 6 months of follow-up off drug were then conducted to assess delayed response and recurrence. The SALT score, which quantifies the percentage of affected scalp surface area, was used to measure disease severity in treated patients. In both human patients and the C3H/HeJ mouse model, the study applied high-throughput TCRbeta sequencing to look at T cell clonal expansion in alopecia areata. In humans, TCRbeta sequencing was performed on scalp tissue and on sorted CD4+ and CD8+ peripheral blood T cells from healthy controls and from patients with patchy or totalis/universalis alopecia areata. Biopsies were taken from tofacitinib-treated patients at baseline and at 4 and 24 weeks of treatment, and a later scalp biopsy was taken in several of the tofacitinib-treated patients. Scalp clonality was compared among normal scalp (n=4), patchy alopecia areata scalp (n=8), and alopecia totalis/universalis scalp (n=8). RNA came from the PAXgene miRNA kit for fixed scalp, the miRNeasy kit for PBMCs, and the RNeasy kit for mouse skin. TCRbeta CDR3 regions were amplified by immunoSEQ multiplex PCR using 35 Vbeta forward and 13 Jbeta reverse primers. Summary of the overall study and its limitations: Compared with normal scalp, lesional scalp had higher clonality and more expanded CD8+ clones, particularly in alopecia totalis/universalis, a pattern that suggests antigenic drive. Tofacitinib significantly decreased scalp clonality and the number of expanded CD8+ clones among the top 100 scalp clones. Compared with mice, TCR sequences shared between patients were less clear, possibly partly because of HLA diversity across the patient population. Because the treated cohort was small and included a single nonresponder, larger studies are needed to assess links between baseline CD8+ expansion and response. Many expanded lesional clones were found to persist in scalp and blood during tofacitinib treatment, and relapse after treatment cessation may be partly explained by this persistence. Unlike mouse skin, which is dominated by gammadelta T cells, normal human skin has resident alphabeta T cells that are also sequenced, and this complicates analysis of the scalp TCR repertoire.

The time point tag for this specimen amounts to: less than 30 weeks on oral tofacitinib. The meaning of the sample's treatment or condition label: oral pan-JAK inhibitor, 5-10 mg twice daily. Lesional scalp punch biopsies and peripheral blood were obtained from alopecia areata patients. After PBMCs were isolated by density centrifugation and stained for CD3, CD4 and CD8, a FACSAria was used to sort CD4+ and CD8+ T cells. Library preparation used the immunoSEQ multiplex PCR assay. For TCR sequencing, RNA was extracted from every sample and reverse transcribed into cDNA to serve as template. SuperScript III was used to make first-strand cDNA, primed with a 2:1 mix of oligo-dT and random hexamers. A synthetic immune receptor repertoire was used to gauge amplification bias, and whatever bias remained was removed computationally. The original methods were these. Raw reads were preprocessed to remove errors, and CDR3 was defined by IMGT conventions from the conserved cysteine to phenylalanine. Clonality was computed as 1 minus the Shannon entropy, with the entropy normalized by log2 of the number of productive unique TCRs. Scalp TCRbeta sequences were cross-referenced with sorted blood CD4 and CD8 repertoires so that the CD4 or CD8 identity of scalp clones could be inferred. The table was pulled from immuneACCESS by TCRdb, which kept in-frame rearrangements only. Such tables lose some clones; where checked, under half of the loss comes from unresolved V genes, and the rest has no known cause. D and trimming were read from the DNA, whereas the V and J calls and clone size are those reported in that table. Recorded for this sample are around 100,000 clones; around 54% of them occurred a single time. The ten biggest clones cover approximately 3.1% of the sample.

The material was CD4+ T cells sorted from blood, obtained at week 24, from a patient treated with tofacitinib. The source of this sequence is a human donor with alopecia areata. This chain is built from TRBV7-9 and TRBJ1-1, with no confident D gene call. The DNA sequence follows: TGTGCCAGCAGCTTAGGACTTGGGGCTTTCTTT. Translated, this gives CASSLGLGAFF.